The rows below give T cell receptor beta chains drawn from one sample of a study of blood T cell repertoires in COVID-19. TCRdb's table, derived via immunoSEQ multiplex PCR, lists solely in-frame clones and lacks some. The sample has a few hundred thousand clones; about 85% are singletons. The sequencing input was peripheral blood. The receptors come from a man aged 18 to 29 with active or convalescent COVID-19. The CDR3 runs from the conserved cysteine through the conserved F or W. The D gene is left open where the match is weak. The size field is filled for only some rows; it gives once, few, many or a size class.

clone_size d_call j_call v_call cdr3_aa cdr3_nt
once TRBD1 TRBJ2-4 TRBV11-2 CASGQGVTKNIQYF TGTGCCAGCGGGCAGGGGGTAACCAAAAACATTCAGTACTTC
many TRBD2 TRBJ2-1 TRBV6-4 CASSERENNEQFF TGTGCCAGCAGTGAGCGGGAGAACAATGAGCAGTTCTTC
. TRBD2 TRBJ2-1 TRBV11-3 CASSRTSGSGIEQFF TGTGCCAGCAGCCGCACTAGCGGGAGTGGTATTGAGCAGTTCTTC
. . TRBJ2-7 TRBV27 CASSPRGSHEQYF TGTGCCAGCAGTCCCCGCGGCTCCCACGAGCAGTACTTC
. . TRBJ2-3 TRBV4-2 CASSQGSGTQYF TGTGCCAGCAGCCAAGGTAGCGGTACGCAGTATTTT
. . TRBJ1-5 TRBV6-5 CASGGRGIDQPQHF TGTGCCAGCGGGGGTAGGGGGATCGATCAGCCCCAGCATTTT
once . TRBJ2-7 TRBV6-2/TRBV6-3 CASSQVASGEQYF TGTGCCAGCAGCCAAGTCGCGAGTGGCGAGCAGTACTTC
. TRBD1 TRBJ1-2 TRBV24-1 CATSEGQLSYGYTF TGTGCCACCAGTGAGGGACAGTTATCCTATGGCTACACCTTC
. TRBD1 TRBJ2-5 TRBV5-1 CASSLTGDVETQYF TGCGCCAGCAGCTTGACAGGGGATGTGGAGACCCAGTACTTC
. TRBD1 TRBJ2-5 TRBV29-1 CSVSRGKGETQYF TGCAGCGTTAGCAGGGGGAAGGGAGAGACCCAGTACTTC
once . TRBJ2-7 TRBV12-2 CASRLVTSCNTEQYF TGTGCAAGTCGCTTAGTAACTAGCTGTAACACCGAGCAGTACTTC
. . TRBJ2-5 TRBV27 CASSFTREETQYF TGTGCCAGCAGTTTCACCAGGGAAGAGACCCAATACTTC
. . TRBJ2-3 TRBV20-1 CSAGVTDTQYF TGCAGTGCAGGGGTCACAGATACGCAGTATTTT
. . TRBJ2-7 TRBV5-6 CATARGMGEQYF TGTGCCACGGCCCGGGGGATGGGGGAGCAGTACTTC
. TRBD1 TRBJ2-5 TRBV2 CASSETGKETQYF TGTGCCAGCAGTGAGACAGGGAAAGAGACCCAGTACTTC
. . TRBJ1-1 TRBV29-1 CSVSSYHTEAFF TGCAGCGTCTCCTCCTACCACACTGAAGCTTTCTTT
. . TRBJ1-6 TRBV4-1 CASSQRGGRGNSPLHF TGCGCCAGCAGCCAACGGGGAGGTCGGGGGAATTCACCCCTCCACTTT
. TRBD2 TRBJ2-3 TRBV2 CASRASGRGTDTQYF TGTGCCAGCAGGGCCAGCGGGAGGGGCACAGATACGCAGTATTTT
. . TRBJ1-4 TRBV9 CASSVEGEKLFF TGTGCCAGCAGCGTAGAGGGGGAAAAACTGTTTTTT
. . TRBJ1-1 TRBV6-6 CASSGVGGNTEAFF TGTGCCAGTTCCGGGGTAGGGGGAAACACTGAAGCTTTCTTT
few . TRBJ2-5 TRBV3-1/TRBV3-2 CASSYEETQYF TGTGCCAGCAGCTACGAGGAGACCCAGTACTTC
. . TRBJ2-5 TRBV6-5 CASSQQGPQYF TGTGCCAGCAGCCAGCAGGGTCCCCAGTACTTC
. . TRBJ1-1 TRBV10-2 CAGLRGIGTEAFF TGCGCCGGGTTAAGGGGTATCGGTACTGAAGCTTTCTTT
. TRBD1 TRBJ2-3 TRBV19 CASSIGQGAPNTQYF TGTGCCAGTAGTATAGGACAGGGGGCTCCCAATACGCAGTATTTT
. . TRBJ2-7 TRBV24-1 CATSRGGLSEQYF TGTGCCACCAGTAGAGGGGGTCTAAGCGAGCAGTACTTC
. TRBD1 TRBJ1-1 TRBV27 CASTLTGGAFTEAFF TGTGCCAGCACCCTGACAGGGGGCGCATTCACTGAAGCTTTCTTT
. TRBD1 TRBJ1-2 TRBV7-2 CASSPGAGGDYGYTF TGTGCCAGCAGCCCCGGGGCAGGGGGCGACTATGGCTACACCTTC
. TRBD2 TRBJ2-1 TRBV7-9 CASSQGLANEQFF TGTGCCAGCAGCCAGGGACTAGCAAATGAGCAGTTCTTC
. . TRBJ1-2 TRBV19 CASSPIQFGGYTF TGTGCCAGCTCGCCAATACAGTTTGGTGGCTACACCTTC
. TRBD1 TRBJ2-5 TRBV7-9 CASSLQGQGGETQYF TGTGCCAGCAGCTTACAGGGACAGGGAGGAGAGACCCAGTACTTC
. . TRBJ2-3 TRBV6-5 CASTLSTDTQYF TGTGCCAGCACTCTCAGCACAGATACGCAGTATTTT
. . TRBJ2-3 TRBV10-3 CAISESEGTDTQYF TGTGCCATCAGTGAGTCGGAGGGGACAGATACGCAGTATTTT
. . TRBJ1-2 TRBV6-1 CASSERDYGYTF TGTGCCAGCAGTGAACGGGACTATGGCTACACCTTC
. . TRBJ2-1 TRBV11-2 CASSFPGVGNEQFF TGTGCCAGCAGCTTCCCCGGAGTGGGCAATGAGCAGTTCTTC
. . TRBJ1-2 TRBV10-3 CAIRVQGRGYGYTF TGTGCCATCAGGGTGCAGGGTCGAGGCTATGGCTACACCTTC
. . TRBJ1-1 TRBV6-6 CASSPGREGEAFF TGTGCCAGCAGCCCCGGGAGGGAGGGTGAAGCTTTCTTT
. . TRBJ1-2 TRBV19 CASRVEGPNYGYTF TGTGCCAGTAGAGTTGAGGGCCCTAACTATGGCTACACCTTC
. . TRBJ2-6 TRBV18 CASSPVSSGANVLTF TGTGCCAGCTCACCCGTCAGCTCTGGGGCCAACGTCCTGACTTTC
once . TRBJ1-1 TRBV2 CASRKGQLEAFF TGTGCCAGCAGGAAAGGACAGCTTGAAGCTTTCTTT
. . TRBJ1-6 TRBV11-2 CASSPQGGNSPLHF TGTGCCAGCAGCCCACAGGGCGGTAATTCACCCCTCCACTTT
few TRBD1 TRBJ1-4 TRBV6-5 CASSYSTGGKEKLFF TGTGCCAGCAGTTACTCGACAGGGGGCAAGGAAAAACTGTTTTTT
. TRBD2 TRBJ2-3 TRBV28 CASNEWSAGGQDTQYF TGTGCCAGCAATGAATGGAGCGCGGGGGGGCAAGATACGCAGTATTTT
. . TRBJ1-5 TRBV6-6 CASSYRSSDSNQPQHF TGTGCCAGCAGTTACCGGTCCAGCGATAGCAATCAGCCCCAGCATTTT
. . TRBJ1-1 TRBV6-5 CASSYAGTEAFF TGTGCCAGCAGTTACGCGGGGACGGAAGCTTTCTTT
. . TRBJ1-4 TRBV5-1 CASSSWAGQAGEKLFF TGCGCCAGCAGCTCCTGGGCGGGGCAGGCGGGTGAAAAACTGTTTTTT
. TRBD2 TRBJ2-1 TRBV4-3 CASSPLARSYNEQFF TGCGCCAGCAGCCCACTAGCGAGGTCCTACAATGAGCAGTTCTTC
. . TRBJ1-4 TRBV7-2 CASSLRRATNEKLFF TGTGCCAGCAGCCTTAGGCGGGCAACTAATGAAAAACTGTTTTTT
. . TRBJ2-5 TRBV9 CASSGGPGETQYF TGTGCCAGCAGCGGGGGGCCCGGAGAGACCCAGTACTTC
. TRBD1 TRBJ1-4 TRBV7-3 CASSSGTATEKLFF TGTGCCAGCAGCTCCGGGACAGCAACTGAAAAACTGTTTTTT
. TRBD1 TRBJ2-2 TRBV5-4 CASSSLTTGSAGELFF TGTGCCAGCAGCTCACTTACGACAGGGTCAGCCGGGGAGCTGTTTTTT